A few counts support the clone carrying this T cell receptor (beta chain). The TCRbeta library incorporated unique molecular identifiers. Each CDR3 protein gets one entry after TCRdb re-called the PCR reads with MiXCR. The table includes about 610,000 distinct CDR3 sequences, about 10% detected once. CDR3 length equals 14 residues. Germline CDR1 SGHAT, CDR2 FQNNGV. V was clipped by 11 bases and J by 9 bases; unmatched bases: 12. The sample comes from a study of T-cell reconstitution after alpha-beta-depleted transplantation in children. Sequencing was performed on PBMCs from the stem cell graft donor, taken from the stem cell graft. V gene TRBV11-2 combines with J gene TRBJ2-1; 11 bases are a match to TRBD2. This clonotype was obtained from a human donor who donated a stem cell graft to a child with acute myeloid leukemia. The CDR3 bases are TGTGCCGGAGGGGAACTAGCGGGAGCCGGTGAGCAGTTCTTC. Translated: CAGGELAGAGEQFF.